Listed below are T cell receptor beta chains from one sample, sequenced in a study of T cells in Graves' hyperthyroidism and ophthalmopathy. From the multiplex PCR reads, TCRdb called clonotypes with MiXCR, one entry per CDR3 protein. The sample has about 290,000 distinct CDR3 sequences, approximately 16% seen once; the top ten hold around 33%. The sample consisted of blood. Receptor source: a man aged 30-40 years with Graves' hyperthyroidism. Each CDR3 is given with its conserved first and last residue. The order of the fields is CDR3 DNA, CDR3 protein, D gene, J gene, clone size, V gene. D genes are given only for firm matches. Not all rows give a size; the values are once, few, many and, for expanded clones, a class.

CDR3nt: TGTGCCAGCAGCGCTACTAGCGCCCTGACCTACGAGCAGTACTTC; CDR3aa: CASSATSALTYEQYF; d_gene: TRBD2; j_gene: TRBJ2-7; abundance: many; v_gene: TRBV11-2
CDR3nt: TGTGCCAGCAGCCCCGGCGGGGGGCGGACAGATACGCAGTATTTT; CDR3aa: CASSPGGGRTDTQYF; d_gene: TRBD2; j_gene: TRBJ2-3; abundance: medium-sized; v_gene: TRBV2
CDR3nt: TGTGCCAGCTTCAGACTAGCGGGAGTGAATAATGACCCCTTAAGACGAAACGAGCAGTACTTC; CDR3aa: CASFRLAGVNNDPLRRNEQYF; d_gene: TRBD2; j_gene: TRBJ2-7; abundance: few; v_gene: TRBV2
CDR3nt: TGTGCCAGCAGCTTAGTAGCGGGAGTGGACAACAATGAGCAGTTCTTC; CDR3aa: CASSLVAGVDNNEQFF; d_gene: TRBD2; j_gene: TRBJ2-1; abundance: many; v_gene: TRBV7-6
CDR3nt: TGTGCCAGCAGGGTAGCGGGAACGAACACCGGGGAGCTGTTTTTT; CDR3aa: CASRVAGTNTGELFF; d_gene: TRBD2; j_gene: TRBJ2-2; abundance: -; v_gene: TRBV12-3/TRBV12-4
CDR3nt: TGTGCCTGGGCTGCAGGCTCGATTGAAGCTTTCTTT; CDR3aa: CAWAAGSIEAFF; d_gene: -; j_gene: TRBJ1-1; abundance: many; v_gene: TRBV30
CDR3nt: TGCGCCAGCAGCTTGGTGACAGGTGGGACAGATACGCAGTATTTT; CDR3aa: CASSLVTGGTDTQYF; d_gene: -; j_gene: TRBJ2-3; abundance: many; v_gene: TRBV5-1
CDR3nt: TGTGCCAGCAGCTCACTTAGCGGGGGTTCCTACAATGAGCAGTTCTTC; CDR3aa: CASSSLSGGSYNEQFF; d_gene: TRBD2; j_gene: TRBJ2-1; abundance: many; v_gene: TRBV11-2
CDR3nt: TGTGCCAGCAGTGATGGGATTTCAGATACGCAGTATTTT; CDR3aa: CASSDGISDTQYF; d_gene: -; j_gene: TRBJ2-3; abundance: many; v_gene: TRBV6-1
CDR3nt: TGTGCCGCCGGGACTAGCCAAGATACGCAGTATTTT; CDR3aa: CAAGTSQDTQYF; d_gene: TRBD2; j_gene: TRBJ2-3; abundance: many; v_gene: TRBV28
CDR3nt: TGTGCCAGCAGCTTACCCGCAGGGGGTCCGGATACGCAGTATTTT; CDR3aa: CASSLPAGGPDTQYF; d_gene: TRBD1; j_gene: TRBJ2-3; abundance: many; v_gene: TRBV7-3
CDR3nt: TGTGCCAGCAGCCCCGGCAGCGGGAACTACGAGCAGTACTTC; CDR3aa: CASSPGSGNYEQYF; d_gene: TRBD2; j_gene: TRBJ2-7; abundance: many; v_gene: TRBV7-9
CDR3nt: TGTGCCAGTGCAGGAACCCGGGGATGGTATTCACCCCTCCACTTT; CDR3aa: CASAGTRGWYSPLHF; d_gene: -; j_gene: TRBJ1-6; abundance: few; v_gene: TRBV19
CDR3nt: TGTGCCAGCAGTTTCCCAGGGTACAGAAAAGCTTTCTTT; CDR3aa: CASSFPGYRKAFF; d_gene: -; j_gene: TRBJ1-1; abundance: many; v_gene: TRBV12-3/TRBV12-4
CDR3nt: TGTGCCAGCAGCTTGACCGTCCAATTCTCCTACGAGCAGTACTTC; CDR3aa: CASSLTVQFSYEQYF; d_gene: -; j_gene: TRBJ2-7; abundance: many; v_gene: TRBV7-2
CDR3nt: TGCGCCAGCAGCAAAACTAGCGGGAGCAACGAGCAGTACTTC; CDR3aa: CASSKTSGSNEQYF; d_gene: TRBD2; j_gene: TRBJ2-7; abundance: many; v_gene: TRBV5-1
CDR3nt: TGTGCCAGCAGCCGGGCCCCGGGCGAGAGGAACACCATATATTTT; CDR3aa: CASSRAPGERNTIYF; d_gene: -; j_gene: TRBJ1-3; abundance: -; v_gene: TRBV7-9
CDR3nt: TGTGCCAGCAGCGAGAGCCGGGACTACCATACGCAGTATTTT; CDR3aa: CASSESRDYHTQYF; d_gene: TRBD2; j_gene: TRBJ2-3; abundance: -; v_gene: TRBV7-3
CDR3nt: TGTGCCGCCTCCCCTGCGGGAGGCAATCAGCCCCAGCATTTT; CDR3aa: CAASPAGGNQPQHF; d_gene: -; j_gene: TRBJ1-5; abundance: many; v_gene: TRBV27
CDR3nt: TGTGCCAGCAGCCGGACTAGCGGAGGCTACGAGCAGTACTTC; CDR3aa: CASSRTSGGYEQYF; d_gene: TRBD2; j_gene: TRBJ2-7; abundance: many; v_gene: TRBV3-1
CDR3nt: TGTGCCAGCAGTGATCAGGGAGGCGCTGAAGCTTTCTTT; CDR3aa: CASSDQGGAEAFF; d_gene: -; j_gene: TRBJ1-1; abundance: many; v_gene: TRBV2
CDR3nt: TGTGCCAGCAGCGCAGCTCCGGGACTAGCTGTCGATGAGCAGTTCTTC; CDR3aa: CASSAAPGLAVDEQFF; d_gene: TRBD2; j_gene: TRBJ2-1; abundance: many; v_gene: TRBV7-3
CDR3nt: TGTGCCTGGGGAGGCAGTGGGACGGGGTCTGCATCACCCCTCCACTTT; CDR3aa: CAWGGSGTGSASPLHF; d_gene: -; j_gene: TRBJ1-6; abundance: many; v_gene: TRBV30
CDR3nt: TGCGCCAGCAGCTTGGGACAGGGTATCGGGGAGCTGTTTTTT; CDR3aa: CASSLGQGIGELFF; d_gene: TRBD1; j_gene: TRBJ2-2; abundance: -; v_gene: TRBV5-1
CDR3nt: TGTGCCAGCAGCTTCGGGGGGGCAGATACGCAGTATTTT; CDR3aa: CASSFGGADTQYF; d_gene: TRBD2; j_gene: TRBJ2-3; abundance: many; v_gene: TRBV7-3
CDR3nt: TGTGCCAGCAGCATCTACAGGGGACCCCAAGAGACCCAGTACTTC; CDR3aa: CASSIYRGPQETQYF; d_gene: TRBD1; j_gene: TRBJ2-5; abundance: -; v_gene: TRBV11-3
CDR3nt: TGCGCCAGCAGCCCCGATCAGGGCTATGGCTACACCTTC; CDR3aa: CASSPDQGYGYTF; d_gene: -; j_gene: TRBJ1-2; abundance: few; v_gene: TRBV5-1
CDR3nt: TGTGCCAGCAGCTTAATGTCGGCCGGACAGGGGAGTCAGTTCTTC; CDR3aa: CASSLMSAGQGSQFF; d_gene: TRBD1; j_gene: TRBJ2-1; abundance: -; v_gene: TRBV7-3
CDR3nt: TGTGCCAGCAGCCAAGATAGTCTGGAAGAGTACCAAGAGACCCAGTACTTC; CDR3aa: CASSQDSLEEYQETQYF; d_gene: -; j_gene: TRBJ2-5; abundance: -; v_gene: TRBV3-1
CDR3nt: TGTGCCAGCAGCCAGGACACGATCACAGATACGCAGTATTTT; CDR3aa: CASSQDTITDTQYF; d_gene: -; j_gene: TRBJ2-3; abundance: many; v_gene: TRBV7-8
CDR3nt: TGTGCCAGCAGTGAAACCCCGGGGGGTCAGGGGGAGCAGTACTTC; CDR3aa: CASSETPGGQGEQYF; d_gene: -; j_gene: TRBJ2-7; abundance: many; v_gene: TRBV2
CDR3nt: TGTGCCAGCAGCTTGGGCATATCCAACGAGCAGTACTTC; CDR3aa: CASSLGISNEQYF; d_gene: -; j_gene: TRBJ2-7; abundance: many; v_gene: TRBV5-6
CDR3nt: TGTGCCAGTGGACAGATCGGCACTGAAGCTTTCTTT; CDR3aa: CASGQIGTEAFF; d_gene: -; j_gene: TRBJ1-1; abundance: -; v_gene: TRBV14
CDR3nt: TGTGCCAGCAGCCAGGAAAGGGGGCGGACTGAAGCTTTCTTT; CDR3aa: CASSQERGRTEAFF; d_gene: TRBD1; j_gene: TRBJ1-1; abundance: many; v_gene: TRBV3-1
CDR3nt: TGTGCCAGCAGCTGGTCAACTGGACGTCCGAGCTCCTACGAGCAGTACTTC; CDR3aa: CASSWSTGRPSSYEQYF; d_gene: -; j_gene: TRBJ2-7; abundance: -; v_gene: TRBV7-2
CDR3nt: TGTGCCTGGACTGCTAGGTCGAACACCGGGGAGCTGTTTTTT; CDR3aa: CAWTARSNTGELFF; d_gene: -; j_gene: TRBJ2-2; abundance: many; v_gene: TRBV30
CDR3nt: TGCAGCGTTACCCGGGACCAAAACACCGGGGAGCTGTTTTTT; CDR3aa: CSVTRDQNTGELFF; d_gene: -; j_gene: TRBJ2-2; abundance: few; v_gene: TRBV29-1
CDR3nt: TGTGCCATCAGTGAGTGGCAGGACTATGGCTACACCTTC; CDR3aa: CAISEWQDYGYTF; d_gene: -; j_gene: TRBJ1-2; abundance: -; v_gene: TRBV10-3
CDR3nt: TGTGCCAGCAGCTTAAGGCGCGGGAGCCCCTACGAGCAGTACTTC; CDR3aa: CASSLRRGSPYEQYF; d_gene: TRBD2; j_gene: TRBJ2-7; abundance: many; v_gene: TRBV11-2
CDR3nt: TGCGCCAGCAGCCAAGATGGGGGGGATCGTGCAGATACGCAGTATTTT; CDR3aa: CASSQDGGDRADTQYF; d_gene: TRBD2; j_gene: TRBJ2-3; abundance: -; v_gene: TRBV4-1
CDR3nt: TGTGCCAGCAGTTACTCTGGGCCTCAACGGTATTCACCCCTCCACTTT; CDR3aa: CASSYSGPQRYSPLHF; d_gene: -; j_gene: TRBJ1-6; abundance: -; v_gene: TRBV6-5
CDR3nt: TGTGCCATCAGTGTTAGCGGGAGTGTGTCAGATACGCAGTATTTT; CDR3aa: CAISVSGSVSDTQYF; d_gene: TRBD2; j_gene: TRBJ2-3; abundance: few; v_gene: TRBV10-3
CDR3nt: TGCAGTGCTAGGGTTGGGACCGGGGGCTATGGCTACACCTTC; CDR3aa: CSARVGTGGYGYTF; d_gene: -; j_gene: TRBJ1-2; abundance: many; v_gene: TRBV20-1
CDR3nt: TGTGCCAGCAGCCTAAGGGGGGGGACTAGCGGACACAATGAGCAGTTCTTC; CDR3aa: CASSLRGGTSGHNEQFF; d_gene: TRBD2; j_gene: TRBJ2-1; abundance: many; v_gene: TRBV11-2
CDR3nt: TGTGCCAGCAGGGCATTGGGCTACACCTTC; CDR3aa: CASRALGYTF; d_gene: -; j_gene: TRBJ1-2; abundance: many; v_gene: TRBV28
CDR3nt: TGTGCCAGCAGTCCCGCGAGGAGCGAGCAGTACTTC; CDR3aa: CASSPARSEQYF; d_gene: -; j_gene: TRBJ2-7; abundance: many; v_gene: TRBV28
CDR3nt: TGTGCCAGCAGCTTATTCCCCGATGGGCAGTACTTC; CDR3aa: CASSLFPDGQYF; d_gene: -; j_gene: TRBJ2-7; abundance: many; v_gene: TRBV7-9
CDR3nt: TGTGCCAGTAGTATAGGTTTGGCAGGCCACACTGAAGCTTTCTTT; CDR3aa: CASSIGLAGHTEAFF; d_gene: -; j_gene: TRBJ1-1; abundance: -; v_gene: TRBV19
CDR3nt: TGTGCCAGCAGTTTCGGGACAGAGAGGGGGGAGCTGTTTTTT; CDR3aa: CASSFGTERGELFF; d_gene: TRBD1; j_gene: TRBJ2-2; abundance: -; v_gene: TRBV28
CDR3nt: TGTGCCAGCAGTTTACGGCCGGGGGGCACCAACTATGGCTACACCTTC; CDR3aa: CASSLRPGGTNYGYTF; d_gene: -; j_gene: TRBJ1-2; abundance: -; v_gene: TRBV12-3/TRBV12-4
CDR3nt: TGTGCCAGCAGCATGGGTGGGGGCACTGAAGCTTTCTTT; CDR3aa: CASSMGGGTEAFF; d_gene: -; j_gene: TRBJ1-1; abundance: -; v_gene: TRBV9
CDR3nt: TGTGCCAGCAGCGTAGGGCTGGGACAGGGGAATGAAAAACTGTTTTTT; CDR3aa: CASSVGLGQGNEKLFF; d_gene: TRBD1; j_gene: TRBJ1-4; abundance: few; v_gene: TRBV9
CDR3nt: TGTGCCACCGGGACAGGGACAAGCTCCTACAATGAGCAGTTCTTC; CDR3aa: CATGTGTSSYNEQFF; d_gene: TRBD1; j_gene: TRBJ2-1; abundance: -; v_gene: TRBV15
CDR3nt: TGTGCCACCAGCAGAGTGACAGGGGTCAACGGGGAGCTGTTTTTT; CDR3aa: CATSRVTGVNGELFF; d_gene: TRBD1; j_gene: TRBJ2-2; abundance: few; v_gene: TRBV15